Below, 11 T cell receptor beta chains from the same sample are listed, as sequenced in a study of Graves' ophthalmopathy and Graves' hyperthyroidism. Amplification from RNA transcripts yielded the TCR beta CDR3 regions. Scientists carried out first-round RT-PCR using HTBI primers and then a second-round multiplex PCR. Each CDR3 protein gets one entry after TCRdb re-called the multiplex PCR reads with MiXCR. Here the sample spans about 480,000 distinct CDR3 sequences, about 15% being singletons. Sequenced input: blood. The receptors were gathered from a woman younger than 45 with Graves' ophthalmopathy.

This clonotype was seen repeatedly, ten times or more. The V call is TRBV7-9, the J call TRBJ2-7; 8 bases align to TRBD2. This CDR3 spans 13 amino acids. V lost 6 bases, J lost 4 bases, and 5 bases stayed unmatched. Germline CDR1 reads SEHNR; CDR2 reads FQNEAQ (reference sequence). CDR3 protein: CASSQLAEYEQYF. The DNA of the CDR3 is TGTGCCAGCAGTCAACTAGCGGAATACGAGCAGTACTTC.

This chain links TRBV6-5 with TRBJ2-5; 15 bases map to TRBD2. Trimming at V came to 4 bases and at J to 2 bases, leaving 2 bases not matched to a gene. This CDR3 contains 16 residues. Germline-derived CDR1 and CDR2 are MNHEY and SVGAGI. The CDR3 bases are TGTGCCAGCAGTTGGGGACTAGCGGGGGGACAAGAGACCCAGTACTTC. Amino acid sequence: CASSWGLAGGQETQYF.

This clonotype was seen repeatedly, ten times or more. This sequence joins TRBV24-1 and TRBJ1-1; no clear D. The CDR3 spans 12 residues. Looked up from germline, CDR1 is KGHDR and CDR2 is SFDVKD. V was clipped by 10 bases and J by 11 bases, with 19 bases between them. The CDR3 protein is CATEDPGRRAFF. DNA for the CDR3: TGTGCCACAGAGGATCCCGGTAGAAGGGCTTTCTTT.

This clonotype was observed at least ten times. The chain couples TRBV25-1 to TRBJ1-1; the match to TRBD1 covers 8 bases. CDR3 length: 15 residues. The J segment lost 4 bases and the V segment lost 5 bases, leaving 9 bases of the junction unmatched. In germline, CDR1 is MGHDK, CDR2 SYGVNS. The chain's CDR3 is CASSSLDRESTEAFF. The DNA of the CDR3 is TGTGCCAGCAGTTCCCTGGACAGGGAAAGCACTGAAGCTTTCTTT.

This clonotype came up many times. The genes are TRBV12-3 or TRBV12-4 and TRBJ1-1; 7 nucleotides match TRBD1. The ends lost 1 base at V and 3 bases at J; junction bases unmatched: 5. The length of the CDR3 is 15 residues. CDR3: CASSLVTGRDTEAFF. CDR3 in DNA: TGTGCCAGCAGTTTAGTGACAGGGCGAGACACTGAAGCTTTCTTT.

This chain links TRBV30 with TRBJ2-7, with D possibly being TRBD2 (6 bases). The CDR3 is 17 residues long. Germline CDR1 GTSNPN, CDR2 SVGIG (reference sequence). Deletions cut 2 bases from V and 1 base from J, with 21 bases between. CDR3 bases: TGTGCCTGGAGTCGAACGGGACTCCCGAGAAAATCCTACGAGCAGTACTTC. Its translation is CAWSRTGLPRKSYEQYF.

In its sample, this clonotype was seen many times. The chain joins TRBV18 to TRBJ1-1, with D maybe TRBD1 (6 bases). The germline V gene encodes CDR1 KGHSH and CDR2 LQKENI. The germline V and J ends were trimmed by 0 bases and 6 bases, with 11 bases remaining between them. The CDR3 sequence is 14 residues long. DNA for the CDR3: TGTGCCAGCTCACCACCGGGGGCGGGCGCTGAAGCTTTCTTT. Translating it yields CASSPPGAGAEAFF.

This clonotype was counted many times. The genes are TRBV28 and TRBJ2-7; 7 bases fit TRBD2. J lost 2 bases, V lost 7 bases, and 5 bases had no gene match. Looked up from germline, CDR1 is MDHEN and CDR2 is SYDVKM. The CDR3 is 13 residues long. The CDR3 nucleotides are TGTGCCAGCAACCCCAGCGGGGCCTACGAGCAGTACTTC. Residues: CASNPSGAYEQYF.

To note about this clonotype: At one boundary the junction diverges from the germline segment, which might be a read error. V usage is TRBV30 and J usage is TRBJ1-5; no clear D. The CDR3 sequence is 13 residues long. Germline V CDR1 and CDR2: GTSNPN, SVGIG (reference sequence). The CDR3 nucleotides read TGTCCCTGGAGTCGGCAAGGCGGTCAGCCCCAGCATTTT. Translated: CPWSRQGGQPQHF.

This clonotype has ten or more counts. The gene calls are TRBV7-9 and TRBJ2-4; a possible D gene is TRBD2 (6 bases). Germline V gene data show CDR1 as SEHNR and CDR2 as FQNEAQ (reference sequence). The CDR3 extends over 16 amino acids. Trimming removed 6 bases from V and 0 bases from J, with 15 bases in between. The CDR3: CASSHRDLLAKNIQYF. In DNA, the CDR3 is TGTGCCAGCAGTCACCGGGACTTATTAGCCAAAAACATTCAGTACTTC.

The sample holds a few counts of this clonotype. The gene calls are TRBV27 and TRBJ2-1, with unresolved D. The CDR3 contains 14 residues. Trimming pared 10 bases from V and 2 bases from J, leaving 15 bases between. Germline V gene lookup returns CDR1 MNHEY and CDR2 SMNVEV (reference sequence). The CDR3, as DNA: TGTGCCACCTCCAAACGTCCGACCTACAATGAGCAGTTCTTC. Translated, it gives CATSKRPTYNEQFF.